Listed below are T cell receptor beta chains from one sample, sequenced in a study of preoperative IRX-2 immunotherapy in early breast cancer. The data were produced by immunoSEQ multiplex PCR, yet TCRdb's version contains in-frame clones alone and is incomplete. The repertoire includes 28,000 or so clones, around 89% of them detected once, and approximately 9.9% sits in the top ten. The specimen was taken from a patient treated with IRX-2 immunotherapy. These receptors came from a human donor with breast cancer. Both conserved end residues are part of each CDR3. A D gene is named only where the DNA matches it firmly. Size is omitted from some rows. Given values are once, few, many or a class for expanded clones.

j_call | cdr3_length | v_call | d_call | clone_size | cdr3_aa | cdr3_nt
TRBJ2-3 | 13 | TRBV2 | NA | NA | CASSLTYTDTQYF | TGTGCCAGCAGTCTTACTTACACAGATACGCAGTATTTT
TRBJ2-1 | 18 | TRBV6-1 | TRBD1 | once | CASSELPLTGGFYNEQFF | TGTGCCAGCAGTGAACTGCCCTTGACAGGGGGTTTCTACAATGAGCAGTTCTTC
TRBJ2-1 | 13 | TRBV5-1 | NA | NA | CASSRGDYNEQFF | TGCGCCAGCAGTCGCGGGGACTACAATGAGCAGTTCTTC
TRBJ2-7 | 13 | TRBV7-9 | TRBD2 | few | CASSLGPGGEQYF | TGTGCCAGCAGCTTAGGACCGGGGGGCGAGCAGTACTTC
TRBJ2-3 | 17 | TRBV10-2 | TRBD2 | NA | CASSETSGGYNTDTQYF | TGCGCCAGCAGTGAGACTAGCGGGGGTTATAACACAGATACGCAGTATTTT
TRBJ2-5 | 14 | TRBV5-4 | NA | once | CASSPGPFQETQYF | TGTGCCAGCAGTCCCGGGCCATTCCAAGAGACCCAGTACTTC
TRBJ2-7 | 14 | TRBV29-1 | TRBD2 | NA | CSVELGTSSYEQYF | TGCAGCGTTGAATTGGGGACTAGCTCCTACGAGCAGTACTTC
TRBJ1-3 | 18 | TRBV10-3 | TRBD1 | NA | CAISESVRGPSSGNTIYF | TGTGCCATCAGTGAGTCCGTCAGGGGGCCGAGCTCTGGAAACACCATATATTTT
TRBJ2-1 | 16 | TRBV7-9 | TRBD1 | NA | CASSLEDRGDYNEQFF | TGTGCCAGCAGCTTAGAGGACAGGGGCGACTACAATGAGCAGTTCTTC
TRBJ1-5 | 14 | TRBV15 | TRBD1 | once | CATSRTGGNQPQHF | TGTGCCACCAGCAGAACAGGGGGAAATCAGCCCCAGCATTTT
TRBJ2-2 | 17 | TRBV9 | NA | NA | CASSDPPTGRGTGELFF | TGTGCCAGCAGCGATCCCCCCACGGGCAGGGGCACCGGGGAGCTGTTTTTT
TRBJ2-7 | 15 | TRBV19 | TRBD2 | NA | CASRDLASGSYEQYF | TGTGCCAGTAGAGACTTAGCTAGCGGGAGCTACGAGCAGTACTTC
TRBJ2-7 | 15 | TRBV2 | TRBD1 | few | CASSEEGQGTYEQYF | TGTGCCAGCAGTGAAGAGGGACAGGGGACCTACGAGCAGTACTTC
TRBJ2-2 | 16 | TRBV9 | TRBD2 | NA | CASSVTSGRRTGELFF | TGTGCCAGCAGCGTAACCAGCGGGAGACGGACCGGGGAGCTGTTTTTT
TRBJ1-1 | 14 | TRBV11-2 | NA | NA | CASSVQGMNTEAFF | TGTGCCAGCAGCGTGCAGGGGATGAACACTGAAGCTTTCTTT
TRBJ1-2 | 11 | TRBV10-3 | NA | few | CAISEEGFHTF | TGTGCCATCAGTGAGGAGGGGTTCCACACCTTC
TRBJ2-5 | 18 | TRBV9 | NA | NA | CASSVLSRSRGSGETQYF | TGTGCCAGCAGCGTATTATCCCGTTCTCGTGGTTCTGGGGAGACCCAGTACTTC
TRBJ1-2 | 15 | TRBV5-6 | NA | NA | CASSLDRRPFYGYTF | TGTGCCAGCAGCTTGGATCGTAGGCCCTTCTATGGCTACACCTTC
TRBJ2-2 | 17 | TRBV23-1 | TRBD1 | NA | CASSLRGQGESTGELFF | TGCGCCAGCAGCCTGAGAGGCCAGGGGGAAAGTACCGGGGAGCTGTTTTTT
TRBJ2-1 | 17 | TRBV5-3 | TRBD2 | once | CARSAPSTSGGATEQFF | TGTGCCAGAAGCGCCCCGTCGACTAGCGGGGGGGCCACTGAGCAGTTCTTC
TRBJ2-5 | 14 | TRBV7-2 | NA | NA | CASTYTGLQETQYF | TGTGCCAGCACTTACACCGGGTTACAAGAGACCCAGTACTTC
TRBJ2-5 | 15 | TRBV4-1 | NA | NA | CASSTTGGEGETQYF | TGCGCCAGCAGCACAACTGGGGGAGAAGGAGAGACCCAGTACTTC
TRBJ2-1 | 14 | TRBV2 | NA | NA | CASSEGGGVNEQFF | TGTGCCAGCAGTGAAGGAGGGGGAGTCAATGAGCAGTTCTTC
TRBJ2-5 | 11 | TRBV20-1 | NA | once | CSARVSETQYF | TGCAGTGCTAGAGTATCAGAGACCCAGTACTTC
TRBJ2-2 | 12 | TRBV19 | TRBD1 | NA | CATDRGGGELFF | TGTGCCACGGACAGGGGCGGCGGGGAGCTGTTTTTT
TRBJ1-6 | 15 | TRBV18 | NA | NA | CASSPLDTRNSPLHF | TGTGCCAGCTCACCGCTAGATACACGGAATTCACCCCTCCACTTT
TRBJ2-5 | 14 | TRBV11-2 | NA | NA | CASSLLPYQETQYF | TGTGCCAGCAGCTTATTGCCGTACCAAGAGACCCAGTACTTC
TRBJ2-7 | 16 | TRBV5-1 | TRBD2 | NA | CASSPVLAGGTYEQYF | TGCGCCAGCAGCCCGGTCCTAGCGGGAGGTACCTACGAGCAGTACTTC
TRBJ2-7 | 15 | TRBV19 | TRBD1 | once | CASSTQNGTVVEQYF | TGTGCCAGTAGTACCCAAAACGGGACAGTTGTCGAGCAGTACTTC
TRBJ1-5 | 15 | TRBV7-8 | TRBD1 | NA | CASGGQGLGGEPQHF | TGTGCCAGCGGCGGACAGGGGTTGGGGGGGGAGCCCCAGCATTTT
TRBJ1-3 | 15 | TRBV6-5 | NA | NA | CASSYEGRSGNTIYF | TGTGCCAGCAGTTATGAGGGACGCTCTGGAAACACCATATATTTT
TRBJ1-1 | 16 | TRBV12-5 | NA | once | CASGLVPPAGRTEAFF | TGTGCTAGTGGTTTGGTACCCCCAGCAGGACGGACTGAAGCTTTCTTT
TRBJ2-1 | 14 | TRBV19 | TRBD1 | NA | CASSRDRGYNEQFF | TGTGCCAGTAGTAGGGACAGGGGATACAATGAGCAGTTCTTC
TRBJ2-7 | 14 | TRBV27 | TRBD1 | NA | CASSLGQGTYEQYF | TGTGCCAGCAGTCTAGGACAGGGAACCTACGAGCAGTACTTC
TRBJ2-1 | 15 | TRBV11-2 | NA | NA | CASSLDYGSYNEQFF | TGTGCCAGCAGCTTAGACTACGGCTCCTACAATGAGCAGTTCTTC
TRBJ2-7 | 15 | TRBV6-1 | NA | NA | CASSAATGKLSEQYF | TGTGCCAGCAGTGCCGCCACAGGGAAGTTAAGCGAGCAGTACTTC
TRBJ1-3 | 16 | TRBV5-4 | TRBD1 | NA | CASSWGQGSSGNTIYF | TGTGCCAGCAGCTGGGGACAGGGTTCTTCTGGAAACACCATATATTTT
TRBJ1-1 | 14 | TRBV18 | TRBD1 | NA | CASSPGTGYTEAFF | TGTGCCAGCTCACCCGGGACAGGGTACACTGAAGCTTTCTTT
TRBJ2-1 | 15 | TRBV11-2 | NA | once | CASSLLRGTYNEQFF | TGTGCCAGCAGCTTACTTCGCGGTACCTACAATGAGCAGTTCTTC
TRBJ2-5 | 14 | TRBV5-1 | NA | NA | CASNPEGPVETQYF | TGCGCCAGCAATCCGGAGGGGCCGGTGGAGACCCAGTACTTC
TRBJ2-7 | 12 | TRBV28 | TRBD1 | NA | CASSRQGSEQYF | TGTGCCAGCAGTCGACAGGGCTCCGAGCAGTACTTC
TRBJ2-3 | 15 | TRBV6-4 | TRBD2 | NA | CASSDTSGGADTQYF | TGTGCCAGCAGTGACACTAGCGGGGGGGCAGATACGCAGTATTTT
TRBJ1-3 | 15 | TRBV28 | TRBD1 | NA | CASSRTGDAGNTIYF | TGTGCCAGCAGCAGGACAGGGGATGCAGGAAACACCATATATTTT
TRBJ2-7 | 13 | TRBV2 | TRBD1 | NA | CASTGQGRNEQYF | TGTGCCAGCACAGGACAGGGGCGGAACGAGCAGTACTTC
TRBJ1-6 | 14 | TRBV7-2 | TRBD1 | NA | CASSRQGSNSPLHF | TGTGCCAGCAGCCGACAGGGATCTAATTCACCCCTCCACTTT